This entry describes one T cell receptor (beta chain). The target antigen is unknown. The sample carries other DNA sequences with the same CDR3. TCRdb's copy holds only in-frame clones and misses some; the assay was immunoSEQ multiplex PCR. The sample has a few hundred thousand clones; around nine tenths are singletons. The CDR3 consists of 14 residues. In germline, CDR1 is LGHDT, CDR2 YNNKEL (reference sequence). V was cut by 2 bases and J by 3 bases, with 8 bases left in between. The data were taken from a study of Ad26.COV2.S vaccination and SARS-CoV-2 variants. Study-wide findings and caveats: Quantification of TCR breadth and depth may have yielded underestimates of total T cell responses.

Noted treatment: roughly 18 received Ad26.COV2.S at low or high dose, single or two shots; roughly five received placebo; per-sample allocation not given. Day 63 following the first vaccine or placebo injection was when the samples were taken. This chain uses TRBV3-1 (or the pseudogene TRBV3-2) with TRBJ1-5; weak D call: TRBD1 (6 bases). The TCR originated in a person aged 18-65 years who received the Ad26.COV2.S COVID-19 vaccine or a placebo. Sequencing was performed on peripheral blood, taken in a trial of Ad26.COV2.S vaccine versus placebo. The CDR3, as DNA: TGTGCCAGCAGCCAACAGGGGTCCAATCAGCCCCAGCATTTT. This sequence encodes CASSQQGSNQPQHF.